This TCR beta chain was retrieved from a study of T-cell memory formation after mild COVID-19. General observations from the study: Certain responding clones were present in pre-infection memory, suggesting participation of cross-reactive memory. Chiefly within CM and EM were the contracting CD4+ clones; CD8+ ones were within EMRA.

5'RACE primed at constant segments yielded TCR alpha and TCR beta cDNA libraries bearing sample barcodes and UMIs. Using its own MiXCR run on the 5' RACE reads, TCRdb lists one record per CDR3 protein. The sample has about 290,000 distinct CDR3 sequences, roughly 18% seen once; the top ten hold approximately 22%. Trimming removed 4 bases from V and 4 bases from J; junction bases left unmatched: 19. The CDR3 contains 19 residues. The germline CDR1 and CDR2 sequences are SGHRS and YFSETQ. A remark on this clonotype: Its antigen is not identified.

J is TRBJ2-5 and V is TRBV5-1; 10 bases fit TRBD1. Material: PBMCs or a T cell subset sorted from them (not recorded which). The clonotype was recovered from a man younger than 35 who had mild COVID-19 (a few samples of this study predate the infection). Cell type and time point are not known. The CDR3 region is CASSPNSPRTGGGGETQYF. CDR3 nucleotide sequence: TGCGCCAGCAGCCCCAACTCCCCCAGGACAGGGGGTGGAGGAGAGACCCAGTACTTC.